This passage covers 30 T cell receptor beta chains from one sample sequenced in a study of cytomegalovirus exposure and HLA in healthy donors. 13 Jbeta primers and 60 Vbeta primers were used for the PCR. Sequencing was performed with immunoSEQ multiplex PCR; in TCRdb, only in-frame clones are kept and a portion is missing. This sample's table reports roughly 39,000 clones. Sequenced: PBMCs. Receptors were obtained from a woman between 25 and 40 years old in good health and CMV-seropositive.

This chain uses TRBV5-1 with TRBJ1-2; tentative D call: TRBD1 (5 bases). There are 14 residues in the CDR3. V was pared by 2 bases and J by 4 bases, with 12 bases between. Germline loops: CDR1 SGHRS, CDR2 YFSETQ. CDR3 nucleotide sequence: TGCGCCAGCAGCTTACGGACAACCGGCTATGGCTACACCTTC. Residues: CASSLRTTGYGYTF.

This chain connects TRBV19 to TRBJ2-7; the D gene is possibly TRBD1 (6 bases). CDR3 size: 14 residues. Germline V gene sequence: CDR1 LNHDA, CDR2 SQIVND (reference sequence). Trimming cost V 6 bases and J 0 bases, with 12 bases left between them. CDR3 sequence: CASSSLDSSYEQYF. In DNA, the CDR3 is TGTGCCAGTAGCTCTTTGGACAGCTCCTACGAGCAGTACTTC.

The chain employs TRBV2 and TRBJ2-5; 9 nucleotides line up with TRBD1. V gave up 4 bases and J gave up 5 bases; unmatched junction bases: 8. From germline, CDR1 is SNHLY and CDR2 FYNNEI. The CDR3 totals 15 residues. The CDR3 sequence: CASSAPGQGIETQYF. The CDR3, as DNA: TGTGCCAGCAGTGCTCCGGGACAGGGAATCGAGACCCAGTACTTC.

The gene calls are TRBV4-1 and TRBJ2-7, with 8 bases identical to TRBD1. CDR3 length equals 15 residues. V shed 5 bases and J 2 bases; nucleotides not matched to a gene: 8. Germline lookup yields CDR1 MGHRA and CDR2 YSYEKL. The CDR3, as DNA: TGCGCCAGCAGCGCTCGACAGGGGTCCGCCTACGAGCAGTACTTC. Amino acids: CASSARQGSAYEQYF.

V usage is TRBV5-4 and J usage is TRBJ2-3; TRBD2 aligns across 8 bases. The V and J ends lost 1 base and 7 bases, in that order; junction bases with no gene match: 11. Germline V gene sequence: CDR1 SGHNT, CDR2 YYREEE (reference sequence). The CDR3 is made up of 16 amino acids. This CDR3 is CASSLMAGGGVYTQYF. The CDR3 DNA follows: TGTGCCAGCAGCTTGATGGCGGGGGGAGGCGTATATACGCAGTATTTT. The full variable domain, in which reference TRBV5-4 and TRBJ2-3 provide the parts outside the CDR3, is ETGVTQSPTHLIKTRGQQVTLRCSSQSGHNTVSWYQQALGQGPQFIFQYYREEENGRGNFPPRFSGLQFPNYSSELNVNALELDDSALYLCASSLMAGGGVYTQYFGPGTRLTVL.

V gene TRBV15 combines with J gene TRBJ2-7; 9 positions match TRBD2. Germline loops: CDR1 LNHNV, CDR2 YYDKDF (reference sequence). Trimming took 3 bases from V and 3 from J; bases not matched to a gene: 12. The CDR3 is 17 amino acids. The CDR3 region has the DNA TGTGCCACCAGCAGCAATACAGCGGGGGGTAATGTCTACGAGCAGTACTTC. Translation gives CATSSNTAGGNVYEQYF.

The chain combines TRBV19 with TRBJ2-7; 9 nucleotides align to TRBD1. V lost 8 bases to trimming and J lost 4 bases; unmatched junction nucleotides: 12. The V gene's germline CDR1 is LNHDA and CDR2 SQIVND (reference sequence). The length of the CDR3 is 15 residues. The CDR3 DNA follows: TGTGCCAGTCGACAGGGGGAAAGGGCGGGTTACGAGCAGTACTTC. It yields the protein CASRQGERAGYEQYF.

Written as DNA, the CDR3 is TGTGCCAGTAGTATAGTCGGCGGTTCTGGGGCCAACGTCCTGACTTTC. Translating gives CASSIVGGSGANVLTF. The rearrangement links TRBV19 to TRBJ2-6; D not resolved. The CDR3 contains 16 residues. V gave up 1 base and J gave up 1 base, with 8 bases separating them. Germline V gene lookup returns CDR1 LNHDA and CDR2 SQIVND (reference sequence).

J is TRBJ1-1 and V is TRBV19, with 9 bases lining up with TRBD1. J was trimmed by 0 bases and V by 4 bases; bases with no gene match: 9. The V gene's germline CDR1 is LNHDA and CDR2 SQIVND (reference sequence). The CDR3 sequence is 17 residues long. The CDR3 DNA reads as TGTGCCAGTAGTACAATTCCGGGACAGGGCCTGAACACTGAAGCTTTCTTT. Its protein is CASSTIPGQGLNTEAFF.

The genes are TRBV10-3 and TRBJ2-5; 14 positions agree with TRBD2. V dropped 9 bases and J dropped 5; count of bases not matched to a gene: 8. The CDR3 has 15 residues. Germline V gene data show CDR1 as ENHRY and CDR2 as SYGVKD. The CDR3 loop reads CAIGTSGGPRETQYF. As DNA, the CDR3 is TGTGCCATAGGGACTAGCGGGGGCCCCCGGGAGACCCAGTACTTC.

The rearrangement uses TRBV30 and TRBJ1-2, with TRBD1 identical over 7 bases. This CDR3 region has 14 residues. In germline, CDR1 is GTSNPN, CDR2 SVGIG (reference sequence). The ends lost 4 bases at V and 7 bases at J; junction bases unmatched: 12. CDR3 DNA sequence: TGTGCCTGGACCCAGGGGGTCGGGCTGGCTGGCTACACCTTC. It codes for CAWTQGVGLAGYTF.

The chain is built from TRBV7-9 and TRBJ2-2, with TRBD2 matching over 10 bases. The CDR3 contains 15 residues. Germline V gene lookup returns CDR1 SEHNR and CDR2 FQNEAQ (reference sequence). V was clipped by 5 bases and J by 6 bases; unmatched bases: 6. The CDR3 DNA follows: TGTGCCAGCAGCCTTTCAGCGGGGGGGCCCGGGGAGCTGTTTTTT. This sequence encodes CASSLSAGGPGELFF.

The V and J genes are TRBV6-1 and TRBJ1-1, with 10 bases lining up with TRBD1. After removal of 6 bases from V and 1 base from J, the junction contained 5 bases not matched to a gene. Germline CDR1 is MNHNS and CDR2 is SASEGT. This CDR3 comprises 15 residues. CDR3 sequence reads: CASRWTGGGNTEAFF. As DNA, the CDR3 is TGTGCCAGCAGGTGGACAGGGGGGGGGAACACTGAAGCTTTCTTT.

This chain uses TRBV5-4 with TRBJ1-1, with no clear D. Germline-derived CDR1 and CDR2 are SGHNT and YYREEE (reference sequence). This CDR3 spans 14 amino acids. V shed 0 bases and J shed 10 bases, with 16 bases lying between them. The CDR3 region is CASSLGHRTDGAFF. The CDR3 DNA reads as TGTGCCAGCAGCTTGGGACACCGCACGGATGGAGCTTTCTTT.

V gene TRBV5-8 combines with J gene TRBJ1-5, with TRBD1 matching over 7 bases. Germline CDR1 SGHTS, CDR2 YDEGEE. V trimming: 3 bases; J trimming: 6 bases; junction bases outside the gene matches: 12. CDR3 size: 16 residues. CDR3 bases: TGTGCCAGCAGCTGGCGGGGACAGAGGCTCGGTCAGCCCCAGCATTTT. This encodes CASSWRGQRLGQPQHF.

The chain carries TRBV5-4 and TRBJ2-3; TRBD1 aligns across 7 bases. The germline V gene has CDR1 SGHNT and CDR2 YYREEE (reference sequence). There are 15 residues in the CDR3. J lost 5 bases, V lost 0 bases, and 6 bases had no gene match. The CDR3 bases are TGTGCCAGCAGCTTGGAAACAGGGGTCGGAGATACGCAGTATTTT. It encodes CASSLETGVGDTQYF.

The CDR3 here is CASSLRGQGRSGELFF. As DNA, the CDR3 is TGCGCCAGCAGCTTGAGGGGACAGGGAAGGTCCGGGGAGCTGTTTTTT. The chain carries TRBV5-1 and TRBJ2-2; 9 bases fit TRBD1. V lost 1 base and J lost 6; bases outside the gene matches: 7. Germline V CDR1 and CDR2: SGHRS, YFSETQ. The length of the CDR3 is 16 residues.

The rearrangement uses TRBV18 and TRBJ1-5; possible D gene TRBD1, 5 bases. The germline V gene encodes CDR1 KGHSH and CDR2 LQKENI. The CDR3 loop spans 13 amino acids. Between the trimmed V and J ends, which lost 3 bases and 11 bases, there was a span of 14 bases. DNA of the CDR3: TGTGCCAGCTCACCGAAGGACAAGGGTTCCCAGCATTTT. Amino acid sequence: CASSPKDKGSQHF.

This chain uses TRBV30 with TRBJ1-1; weak D call: TRBD1 (6 bases). CDR1 GTSNPN and CDR2 SVGIG come from the germline V gene (reference sequence). V lost 4 bases and J lost 5, with 11 bases in between. CDR3 length: 12 amino acids. The CDR3 loop reads CAWNAGETEAFF. As DNA, the CDR3 is TGTGCCTGGAATGCAGGGGAAACTGAAGCTTTCTTT.

The CDR3 loop is CASSSPRGSMNTEAFF. The CDR3, as DNA: TGTGCCAGCAGCTCTCCCCGGGGTTCCATGAACACTGAAGCTTTCTTT. The chain joins TRBV7-9 to TRBJ1-1, with D uncertain. Germline lookup yields CDR1 SEHNR and CDR2 FQNEAQ (reference sequence). The V gene lost 4 bases and the J gene lost 0 bases, with 15 bases spanning the gap. There are 16 residues in the CDR3.

This chain uses TRBV5-4 with TRBJ2-5; weak D call: TRBD1 (6 bases). Trimming pared 3 bases from V and 1 base from J, leaving 10 bases between. CDR1 and CDR2 from the germline V gene are SGHNT and YYREEE (reference sequence). This CDR3 is built from 14 residues. The CDR3 DNA reads as TGTGCCAGCAGCTCCGGACAGATCCAAGAGACCCAGTACTTC. Its protein product is CASSSGQIQETQYF. Combining the CDR3 with reference TRBV5-4 and TRBJ2-5 gives the whole variable domain ETGVTQSPTHLIKTRGQQVTLRCSSQSGHNTVSWYQQALGQGPQFIFQYYREEENGRGNFPPRFSGLQFPNYSSELNVNALELDDSALYLCASSSGQIQETQYFGPGTRLLVL.

V and J are TRBV14 and TRBJ2-1; D is perhaps TRBD1 (5 bases). V shed 0 bases and J shed 2 bases, with 14 bases lying between them. Germline V CDR1 and CDR2: SGHDN, FVKESK. The CDR3 sequence is 17 residues long. CDR3 protein: CASSQDMWGTPYNEQFF. For the CDR3, the DNA is TGTGCCAGCAGCCAAGATATGTGGGGCACCCCCTACAATGAGCAGTTCTTC.

The chain is built from TRBV10-2 and TRBJ1-1; weak D call: TRBD1 (6 bases). The germline V gene has CDR1 WSHSY and CDR2 SAAADI. The CDR3 extends over 13 amino acids. Deletions cut 4 bases from V and 3 bases from J, with 9 bases between. The CDR3 DNA sequence: TGCGCCAGCAGTGTTGGGGGCTACACTGAAGCTTTCTTT. The encoded protein is CASSVGGYTEAFF.

The chain links TRBV9 to TRBJ2-3, with TRBD2 matching over 14 bases. Trimming cost V 4 bases and J 5 bases; bases outside gene matches: 6. The V gene's germline CDR1 is SGDLS and CDR2 YYNGEE. The CDR3 consists of 16 residues. The CDR3 here is CASSLTGTSGGDTQYF. The CDR3 nucleotides are TGTGCCAGCAGCTTGACCGGGACTAGCGGGGGAGATACGCAGTATTTT.

V is TRBV9 and J is TRBJ1-2; D is ambiguous. Per the germline V gene, CDR1 is SGDLS and CDR2 is YYNGEE. Trimming removed 2 bases at V and 6 bases at J, with 11 bases between. CDR3 length: 13 residues. In nucleotides, the CDR3 is TGTGCCAGCAGCGTCGAGGGAATCAATGGCTACACCTTC. This translates into CASSVEGINGYTF.

This clone ranks as medium-sized (0.01 to 0.1%) in terms of frequency. The CDR3 DNA is TGTGCCAGCAGGTCCTCGCGGGCAGGACAGGGTTACCCTAGTCCCTACGAGCAGTACTTC. Protein: CASRSSRAGQGYPSPYEQYF. The chain joins TRBV7-8 to TRBJ2-7; 8 nucleotides agree with TRBD1. The CDR3 runs to 20 residues. V gave up 6 bases and J gave up 2 bases; unmatched junction bases: 24. The V gene's germline CDR1 is SGHVS and CDR2 FQNEAQ.

The chain uses TRBV29-1 and TRBJ2-7; 7 bases agree with TRBD1. Looked up from germline, CDR1 is SQVTM and CDR2 is ANQGSEA. There are 13 residues in the CDR3. V lost 4 bases to trimming and J lost 2 bases; unmatched junction nucleotides: 5. CDR3 amino acids: CSVGDDRAYEQYF. CDR3 in DNA: TGCAGCGTTGGGGACGACAGGGCCTACGAGCAGTACTTC.

The V call is TRBV7-8, the J call TRBJ1-3; 8 bases agree with TRBD1. V shed 5 bases and J 4 bases; nucleotides not matched to a gene: 4. The germline V gene encodes CDR1 SGHVS and CDR2 FQNEAQ. This CDR3 comprises 14 residues. CDR3 sequence: CASSPRTGGNTIYF. In DNA, the CDR3 is TGTGCCAGCAGCCCTAGGACAGGGGGAAACACCATATATTTT.

The J gene is TRBJ1-6, the V gene TRBV6-1; 9 bases are shared with TRBD1. The CDR3 is 17 residues long. V dropped 4 bases and J dropped 0; count of bases not matched to a gene: 4. Germline values: CDR1 MNHNS, CDR2 SASEGT. In DNA, the CDR3 is TGTGCCAGCAGTGTGGGGACAGGGAGCTCCTATAATTCACCCCTCCACTTT. This codes for CASSVGTGSSYNSPLHF.

This sequence joins TRBV7-6 and TRBJ1-1; maybe TRBD1 (6 bases). CDR1 SGHVS and CDR2 FNYEAQ come from the germline V gene. CDR3 size: 16 residues. The V gene lost 1 base and the J gene lost 2 bases, with 14 bases spanning the gap. CDR3 sequence reads: CASSLGGRGANTEAFF. The CDR3 DNA sequence: TGTGCCAGCAGCTTAGGTGGGAGGGGGGCAAACACTGAAGCTTTCTTT.